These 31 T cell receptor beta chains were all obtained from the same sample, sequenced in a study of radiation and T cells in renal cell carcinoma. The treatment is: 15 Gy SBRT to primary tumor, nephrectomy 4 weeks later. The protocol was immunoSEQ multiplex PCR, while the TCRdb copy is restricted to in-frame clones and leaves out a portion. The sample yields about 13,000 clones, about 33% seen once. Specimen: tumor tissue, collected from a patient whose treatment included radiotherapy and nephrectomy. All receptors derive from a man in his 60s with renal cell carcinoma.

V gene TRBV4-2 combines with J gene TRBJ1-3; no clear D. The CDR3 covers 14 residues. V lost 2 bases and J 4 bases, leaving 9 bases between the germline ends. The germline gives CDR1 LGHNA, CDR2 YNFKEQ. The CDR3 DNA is TGTGCCAGCAGCCAAAATCAGTTGGGAAACACCATATATTTT. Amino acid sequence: CASSQNQLGNTIYF.

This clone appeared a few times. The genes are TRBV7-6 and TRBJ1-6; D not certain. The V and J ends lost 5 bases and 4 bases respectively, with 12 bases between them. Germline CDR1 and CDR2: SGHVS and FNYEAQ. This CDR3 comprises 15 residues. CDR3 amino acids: CASSLRTDYNSPLHF. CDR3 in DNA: TGTGCCAGCAGCCTCCGGACGGATTATAATTCACCCCTCCACTTT.

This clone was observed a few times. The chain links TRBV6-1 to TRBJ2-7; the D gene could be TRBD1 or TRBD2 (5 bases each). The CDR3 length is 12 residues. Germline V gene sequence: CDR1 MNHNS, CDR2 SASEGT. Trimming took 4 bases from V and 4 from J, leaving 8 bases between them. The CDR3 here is CASSGDGYEQYF. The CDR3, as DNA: TGTGCCAGCAGTGGGGACGGTTACGAGCAGTACTTC.

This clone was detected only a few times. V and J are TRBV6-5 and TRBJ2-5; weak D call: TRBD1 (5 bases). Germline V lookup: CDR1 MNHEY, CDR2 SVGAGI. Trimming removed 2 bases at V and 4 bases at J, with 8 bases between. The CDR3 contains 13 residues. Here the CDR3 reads CASSYQGVETQYF. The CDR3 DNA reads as TGTGCCAGCAGTTACCAGGGTGTAGAGACCCAGTACTTC.

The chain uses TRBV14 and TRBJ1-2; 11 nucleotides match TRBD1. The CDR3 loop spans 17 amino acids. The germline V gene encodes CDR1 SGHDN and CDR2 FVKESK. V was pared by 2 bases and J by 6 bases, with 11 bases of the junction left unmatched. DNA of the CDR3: TGTGCCAGCAGCCAAAACCGGGACAGGGGGTTTTCTCATGGCTACACCTTC. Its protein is CASSQNRDRGFSHGYTF.

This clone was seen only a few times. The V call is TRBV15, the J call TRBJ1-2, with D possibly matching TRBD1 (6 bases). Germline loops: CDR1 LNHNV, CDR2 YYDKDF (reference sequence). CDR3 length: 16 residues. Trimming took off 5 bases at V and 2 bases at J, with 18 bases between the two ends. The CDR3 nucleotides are TGTGCCACCAGCGCACCCCACAGGGCCGAAAACTATGGCTACACCTTC. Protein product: CATSAPHRAENYGYTF. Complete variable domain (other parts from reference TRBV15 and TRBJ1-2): DAMVIQNPRYQVTQFGKPVTLSCSQTLNHNVMYWYQQKSSQAPKLLFHYYDKDFNNEADTPDNFQSRRPNTSFCFLDIRSPGLGDTAMYLCATSAPHRAENYGYTFGSGTRLTVV.

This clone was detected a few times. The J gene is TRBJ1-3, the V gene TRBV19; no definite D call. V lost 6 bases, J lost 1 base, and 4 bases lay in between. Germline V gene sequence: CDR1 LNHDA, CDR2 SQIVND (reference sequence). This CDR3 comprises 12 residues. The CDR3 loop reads CASRSSGNTIYF. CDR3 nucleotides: TGTGCCAGTAGATCGTCTGGAAACACCATATATTTT. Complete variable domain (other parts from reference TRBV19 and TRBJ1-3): DGGITQSPKYLFRKEGQNVTLSCEQNLNHDAMYWYRQDPGQGLRLIYYSQIVNDFQKGDIAEGYSVSREKKESFPLTVTSAQKNPTAFYLCASRSSGNTIYFGEGSWLTVV.

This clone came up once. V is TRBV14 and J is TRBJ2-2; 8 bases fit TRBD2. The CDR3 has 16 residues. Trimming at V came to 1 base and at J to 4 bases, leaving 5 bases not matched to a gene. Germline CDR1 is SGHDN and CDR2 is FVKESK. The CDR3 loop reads CASSQVLRGGTGELFF. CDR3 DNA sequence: TGTGCCAGCAGCCAAGTTCTACGGGGGGGCACCGGGGAGCTGTTTTTT. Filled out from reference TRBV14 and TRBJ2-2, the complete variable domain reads EAGVTQFPSHSVIEKGQTVTLRCDPISGHDNLYWYRRVMGKEIKFLLHFVKESKQDESGMPNNRFLAERTGGTYSTLKVQPAELEDSGVYFCASSQVLRGGTGELFFGEGSRLTVL.

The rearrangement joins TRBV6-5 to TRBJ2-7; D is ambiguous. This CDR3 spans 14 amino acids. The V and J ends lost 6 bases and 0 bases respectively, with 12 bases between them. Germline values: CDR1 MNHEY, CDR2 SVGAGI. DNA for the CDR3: TGTGCCAGCAGCGACCGTTGGAGCTCCTACGAGCAGTACGTC. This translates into CASSDRWSSYEQYV.

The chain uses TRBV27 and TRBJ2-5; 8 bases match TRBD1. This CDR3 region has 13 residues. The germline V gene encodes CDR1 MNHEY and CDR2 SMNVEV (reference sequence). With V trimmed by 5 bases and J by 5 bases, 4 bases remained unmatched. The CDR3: CASSTHRGETQYF. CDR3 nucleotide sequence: TGTGCCAGCAGTACTCACAGGGGGGAGACCCAGTACTTC.

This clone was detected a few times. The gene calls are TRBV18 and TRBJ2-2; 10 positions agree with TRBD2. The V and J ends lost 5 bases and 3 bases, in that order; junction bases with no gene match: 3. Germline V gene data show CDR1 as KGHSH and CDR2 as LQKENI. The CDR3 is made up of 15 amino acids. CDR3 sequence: CASSSLAGDTGELFF. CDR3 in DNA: TGTGCCAGCTCATCTCTAGCGGGAGACACCGGGGAGCTGTTTTTT. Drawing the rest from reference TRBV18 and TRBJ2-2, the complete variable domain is NAGVMQNPRHLVRRRGQEARLRCSPMKGHSHVYWYRQLPEEGLKFMVYLQKENIIDESGMPKERFSAEFPKEGPSILRIQQVVRGDSAAYFCASSSLAGDTGELFFGEGSRLTVL.

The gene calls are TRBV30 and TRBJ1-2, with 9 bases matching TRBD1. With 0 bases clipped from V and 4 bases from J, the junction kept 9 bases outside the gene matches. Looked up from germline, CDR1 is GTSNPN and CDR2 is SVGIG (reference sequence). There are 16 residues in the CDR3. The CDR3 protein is CAWSVGSTGGPYGYTF. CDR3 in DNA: TGTGCCTGGAGTGTTGGGTCGACAGGGGGACCCTATGGCTACACCTTC.

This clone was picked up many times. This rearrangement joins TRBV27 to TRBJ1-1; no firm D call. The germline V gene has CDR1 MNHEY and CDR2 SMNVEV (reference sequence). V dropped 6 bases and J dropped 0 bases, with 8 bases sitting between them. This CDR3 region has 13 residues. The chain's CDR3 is CASSLTVNTEAFF. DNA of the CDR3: TGTGCCAGCAGCCTAACAGTGAACACTGAAGCTTTCTTT.

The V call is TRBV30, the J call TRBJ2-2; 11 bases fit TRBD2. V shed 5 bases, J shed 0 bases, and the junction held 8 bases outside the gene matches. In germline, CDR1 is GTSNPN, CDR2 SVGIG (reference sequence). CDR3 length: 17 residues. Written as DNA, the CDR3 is TGTGCCTGGGACCGCCTAGCGGGGGGCGCGAACACCGGGGAGCTGTTTTTT. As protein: CAWDRLAGGANTGELFF.

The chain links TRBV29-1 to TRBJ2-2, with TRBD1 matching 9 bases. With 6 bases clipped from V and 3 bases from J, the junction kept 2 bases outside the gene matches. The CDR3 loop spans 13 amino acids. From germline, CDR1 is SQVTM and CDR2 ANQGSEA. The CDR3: CSVRTGDTGELFF. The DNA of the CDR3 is TGCAGCGTCCGGACAGGGGACACCGGGGAGCTGTTTTTT.

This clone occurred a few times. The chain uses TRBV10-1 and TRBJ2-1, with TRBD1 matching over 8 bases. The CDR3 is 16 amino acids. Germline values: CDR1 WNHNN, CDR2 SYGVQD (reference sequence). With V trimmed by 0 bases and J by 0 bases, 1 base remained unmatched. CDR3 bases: TGCGCCAGCAGTGAGTCCGGGACAGGCTCCTACAATGAGCAGTTCTTC. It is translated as CASSESGTGSYNEQFF.

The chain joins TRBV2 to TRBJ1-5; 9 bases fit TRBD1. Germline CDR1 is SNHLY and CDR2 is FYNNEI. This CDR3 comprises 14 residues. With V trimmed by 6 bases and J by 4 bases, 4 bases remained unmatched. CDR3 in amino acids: CASSADRGNQPQHF. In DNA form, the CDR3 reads TGTGCCAGCAGCGCGGACAGGGGTAATCAGCCCCAGCATTTT.

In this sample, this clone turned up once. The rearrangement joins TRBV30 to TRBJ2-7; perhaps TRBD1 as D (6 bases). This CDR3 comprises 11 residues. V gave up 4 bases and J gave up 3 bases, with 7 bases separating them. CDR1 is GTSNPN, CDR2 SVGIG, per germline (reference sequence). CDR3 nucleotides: TGTGCCTGGATAGGGGGCTACGAGCAGTACTTC. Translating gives CAWIGGYEQYF.

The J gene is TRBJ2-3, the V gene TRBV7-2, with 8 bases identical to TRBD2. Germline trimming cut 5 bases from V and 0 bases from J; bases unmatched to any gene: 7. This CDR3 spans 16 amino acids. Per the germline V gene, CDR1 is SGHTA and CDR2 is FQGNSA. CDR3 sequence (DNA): TGTGCCAGCAGCCCTCCCGGCGGGGGGAGCACAGATACGCAGTATTTT. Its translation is CASSPPGGGSTDTQYF.

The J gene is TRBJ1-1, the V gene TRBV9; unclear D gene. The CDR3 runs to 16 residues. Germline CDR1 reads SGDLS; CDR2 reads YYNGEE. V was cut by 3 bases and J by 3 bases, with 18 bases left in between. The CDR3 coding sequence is TGTGCCAGCAGCGAGGGTTCGGTGGGCGTGGACACTGAAGCTTTCTTT. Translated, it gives CASSEGSVGVDTEAFF.

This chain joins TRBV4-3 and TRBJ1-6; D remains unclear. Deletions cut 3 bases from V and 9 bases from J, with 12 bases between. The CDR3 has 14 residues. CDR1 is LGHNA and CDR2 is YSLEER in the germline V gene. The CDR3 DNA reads TGCGCCAGCAGCCACGATGGCGGTCTTTCACCCCTCCACTTT. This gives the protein CASSHDGGLSPLHF.

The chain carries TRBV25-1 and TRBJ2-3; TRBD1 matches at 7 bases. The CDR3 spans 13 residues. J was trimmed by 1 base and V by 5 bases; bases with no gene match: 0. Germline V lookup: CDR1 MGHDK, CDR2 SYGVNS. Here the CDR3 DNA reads TGTGCCAGCAGTCAGGGGGGCACAGATACGCAGTATTTT. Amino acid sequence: CASSQGGTDTQYF. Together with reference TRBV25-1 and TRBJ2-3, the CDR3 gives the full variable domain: EADIYQTPRYLVIGTGKKITLECSQTMGHDKMYWYQQDPGMELHLIHYSYGVNSTEKGDLSSESTVSRIRTEHFPLTLESARPSHTSQYLCASSQGGTDTQYFGPGTRLTVL.

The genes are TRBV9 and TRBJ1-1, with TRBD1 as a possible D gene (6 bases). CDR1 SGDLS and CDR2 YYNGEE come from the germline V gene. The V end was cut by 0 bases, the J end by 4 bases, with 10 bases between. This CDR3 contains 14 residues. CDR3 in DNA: TGTGCCAGCAGCGTAGCTAACAGGGCCACTGAAGCTTTCTTT. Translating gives CASSVANRATEAFF.

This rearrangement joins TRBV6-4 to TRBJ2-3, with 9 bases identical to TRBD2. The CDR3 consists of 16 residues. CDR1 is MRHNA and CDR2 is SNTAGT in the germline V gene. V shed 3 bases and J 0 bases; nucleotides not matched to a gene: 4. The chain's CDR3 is CASSDSSGDSTDTQYF. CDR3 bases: TGTGCCAGCAGTGATTCTAGCGGGGACAGCACAGATACGCAGTATTTT.

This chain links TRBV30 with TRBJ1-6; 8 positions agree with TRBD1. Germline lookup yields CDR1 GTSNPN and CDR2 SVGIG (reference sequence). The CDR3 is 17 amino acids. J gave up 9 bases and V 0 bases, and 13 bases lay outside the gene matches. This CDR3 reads CAWSVVQGAYTRSPLHF. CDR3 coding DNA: TGTGCCTGGAGTGTAGTGCAGGGGGCGTATACACGTTCACCCCTCCACTTT.

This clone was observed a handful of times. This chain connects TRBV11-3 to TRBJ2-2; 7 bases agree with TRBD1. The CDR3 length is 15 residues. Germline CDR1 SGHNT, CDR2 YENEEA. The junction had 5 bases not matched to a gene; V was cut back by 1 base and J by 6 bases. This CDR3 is CASSLVGQGAGELFF. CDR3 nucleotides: TGTGCCAGCAGCTTAGTAGGGCAGGGGGCCGGGGAGCTGTTTTTT.

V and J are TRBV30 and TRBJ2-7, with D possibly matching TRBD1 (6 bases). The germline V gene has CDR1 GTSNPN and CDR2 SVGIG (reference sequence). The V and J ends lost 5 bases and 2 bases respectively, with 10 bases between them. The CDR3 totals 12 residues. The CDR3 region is CAWGRGPYEQYF. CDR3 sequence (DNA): TGTGCCTGGGGCAGGGGTCCCTACGAGCAGTACTTC.

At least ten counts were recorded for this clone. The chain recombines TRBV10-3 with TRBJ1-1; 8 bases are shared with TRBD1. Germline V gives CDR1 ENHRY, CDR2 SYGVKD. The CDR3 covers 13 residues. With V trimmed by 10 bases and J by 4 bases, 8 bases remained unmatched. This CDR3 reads CASGQGGGTEAFF. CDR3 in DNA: TGTGCCAGCGGACAGGGAGGAGGCACTGAAGCTTTCTTT.

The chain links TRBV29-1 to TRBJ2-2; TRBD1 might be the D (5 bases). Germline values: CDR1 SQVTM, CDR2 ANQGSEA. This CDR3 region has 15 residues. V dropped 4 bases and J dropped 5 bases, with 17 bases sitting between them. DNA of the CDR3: TGCAGCGTTGGATCTGGGGTAGGGGCAACCGGGGAGCTGTTTTTT. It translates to CSVGSGVGATGELFF.

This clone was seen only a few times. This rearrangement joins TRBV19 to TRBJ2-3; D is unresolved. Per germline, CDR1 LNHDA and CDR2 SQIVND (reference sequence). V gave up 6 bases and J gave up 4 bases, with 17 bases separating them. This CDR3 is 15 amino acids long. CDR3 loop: CASRKGRSGPDTQYF. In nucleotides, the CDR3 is TGTGCCAGTAGGAAGGGTAGGTCTGGCCCAGATACGCAGTATTTT.

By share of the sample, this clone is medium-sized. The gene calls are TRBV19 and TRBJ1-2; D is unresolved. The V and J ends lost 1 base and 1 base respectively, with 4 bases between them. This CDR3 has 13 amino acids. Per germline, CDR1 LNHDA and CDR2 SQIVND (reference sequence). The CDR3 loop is CASSIADNYGYTF. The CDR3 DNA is TGTGCCAGTAGTATAGCAGATAACTATGGCTACACCTTC.